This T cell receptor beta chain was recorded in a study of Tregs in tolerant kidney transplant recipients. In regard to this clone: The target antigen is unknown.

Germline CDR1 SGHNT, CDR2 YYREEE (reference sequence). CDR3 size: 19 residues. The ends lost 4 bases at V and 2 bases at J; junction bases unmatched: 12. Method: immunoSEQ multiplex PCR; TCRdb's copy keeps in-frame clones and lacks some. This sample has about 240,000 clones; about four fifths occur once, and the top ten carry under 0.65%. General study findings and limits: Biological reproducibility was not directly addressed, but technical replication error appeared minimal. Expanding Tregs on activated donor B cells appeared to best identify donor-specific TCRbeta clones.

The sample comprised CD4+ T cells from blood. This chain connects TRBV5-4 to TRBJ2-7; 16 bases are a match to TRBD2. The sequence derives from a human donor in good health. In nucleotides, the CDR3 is TGTGCCAGCAGCGGCACCGGGACTAGCGGGAGGGCTGACACCTACGAGCAGTACTTC. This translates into CASSGTGTSGRADTYEQYF. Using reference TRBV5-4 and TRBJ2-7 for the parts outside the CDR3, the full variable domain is ETGVTQSPTHLIKTRGQQVTLRCSSQSGHNTVSWYQQALGQGPQFIFQYYREEENGRGNFPPRFSGLQFPNYSSELNVNALELDDSALYLCASSGTGTSGRADTYEQYFGPGTRLTVT.